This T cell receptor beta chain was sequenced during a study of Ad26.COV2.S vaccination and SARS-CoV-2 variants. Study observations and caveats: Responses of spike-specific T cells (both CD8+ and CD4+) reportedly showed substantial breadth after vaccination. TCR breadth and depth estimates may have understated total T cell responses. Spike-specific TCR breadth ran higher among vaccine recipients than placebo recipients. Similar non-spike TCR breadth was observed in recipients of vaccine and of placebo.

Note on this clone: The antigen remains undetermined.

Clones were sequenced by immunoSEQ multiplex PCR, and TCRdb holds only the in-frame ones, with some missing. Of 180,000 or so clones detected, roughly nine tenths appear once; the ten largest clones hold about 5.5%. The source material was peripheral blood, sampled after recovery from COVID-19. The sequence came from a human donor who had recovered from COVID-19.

The CDR3 region has the DNA TGTGCCAGCAGCTTAGGTAGCGGGGGGTACAATGAGCAGTTCTTC. This gives the protein CASSLGSGGYNEQFF. The chain combines TRBV11-1 with TRBJ2-1, with 10 bases fitting TRBD2. The junction had 1 base not matched to a gene; V was cut back by 1 base and J by 4 bases. The CDR3 contains 15 residues. Germline CDR1 reads SGHAT; CDR2 reads FQDESV (reference sequence).